Listed below are T cell receptor beta chains from one sample, sequenced in a study of blood T cell repertoires in COVID-19. Data came from immunoSEQ multiplex PCR; TCRdb stores just in-frame clones and leaves some out. The sample shows 220,000 or so clones, 85% of them seen only once. Source material: peripheral blood. The receptors were gathered from a man aged 45-65 years who had recovered from COVID-19. CDR3s include the opening cysteine and the closing phenylalanine or tryptophan. Each record gives: CDR3 length, D gene, V gene, J gene, clone size, CDR3 protein, CDR3 DNA. The D gene is left open where the match is weak. Expanded clones get a size class; other rows say once, few or many, or leave the size out.

CDR3 length: 15
D gene: .
V gene: TRBV10-3
J gene: TRBJ2-1
clone size: .
CDR3 protein: CAIATTDTSYNEQFF
CDR3 DNA: TGTGCCATCGCGACAACTGACACTTCCTACAATGAGCAGTTCTTC

CDR3 length: 16
D gene: TRBD1
V gene: TRBV6-5
J gene: TRBJ1-2
clone size: .
CDR3 protein: CASSYSPRDREYGYTF
CDR3 DNA: TGTGCCAGCAGTTACTCGCCCAGGGACAGGGAGTATGGCTACACCTTC

CDR3 length: 14
D gene: .
V gene: TRBV2
J gene: TRBJ1-1
clone size: .
CDR3 protein: CARSRGRENTEAFF
CDR3 DNA: TGTGCCAGATCAAGAGGGAGGGAGAACACTGAAGCTTTCTTT

CDR3 length: 16
D gene: TRBD1
V gene: TRBV19
J gene: TRBJ2-1
clone size: .
CDR3 protein: CASRTTPGQLHNEQFF
CDR3 DNA: TGTGCCAGTAGAACCACTCCGGGACAGTTACACAATGAGCAGTTCTTC

CDR3 length: 14
D gene: TRBD2
V gene: TRBV11-2
J gene: TRBJ2-7
clone size: .
CDR3 protein: CASSLIAGAGEQYF
CDR3 DNA: TGTGCCAGCAGCTTAATTGCGGGAGCTGGGGAGCAGTACTTC

CDR3 length: 15
D gene: .
V gene: TRBV15
J gene: TRBJ2-5
clone size: .
CDR3 protein: CATSRDRLSDETQYF
CDR3 DNA: TGTGCCACCAGCAGAGATAGGTTGAGCGACGAGACCCAGTACTTC

CDR3 length: 13
D gene: .
V gene: TRBV5-1
J gene: TRBJ2-2
clone size: .
CDR3 protein: CASSLRSTGELFF
CDR3 DNA: TGCGCCAGCTCCTTACGGAGCACCGGGGAGCTGTTTTTT

CDR3 length: 13
D gene: TRBD2
V gene: TRBV29-1
J gene: TRBJ2-5
clone size: .
CDR3 protein: CSVIRTSRETQYF
CDR3 DNA: TGCAGCGTTATTCGGACTAGTCGGGAGACCCAGTACTTC

CDR3 length: 16
D gene: .
V gene: TRBV28
J gene: TRBJ1-1
clone size: .
CDR3 protein: CASSRGSAIAATEAFF
CDR3 DNA: TGTGCCAGCAGTCGAGGGTCCGCGATCGCGGCCACTGAAGCTTTCTTT

CDR3 length: 14
D gene: .
V gene: TRBV10-2
J gene: TRBJ1-5
clone size: few
CDR3 protein: CASSGGLGNQPQHF
CDR3 DNA: TGCGCCAGCAGTGGAGGATTAGGCAATCAGCCCCAGCATTTT

CDR3 length: 18
D gene: TRBD1
V gene: TRBV27
J gene: TRBJ1-1
clone size: .
CDR3 protein: CASSWGPFRDSMNTEAFF
CDR3 DNA: TGTGCCAGCAGCTGGGGCCCATTTCGGGACAGTATGAACACTGAAGCTTTCTTT

CDR3 length: 18
D gene: TRBD2
V gene: TRBV7-8
J gene: TRBJ2-7
clone size: .
CDR3 protein: CASSPRRETTKGRSEQYF
CDR3 DNA: TGTGCCAGCAGCCCCAGGCGGGAGACCACGAAGGGAAGATCCGAGCAGTACTTC

CDR3 length: 14
D gene: .
V gene: TRBV5-4
J gene: TRBJ2-4
clone size: .
CDR3 protein: CASSFWHLKNIQYF
CDR3 DNA: TGTGCCAGCAGCTTTTGGCACCTCAAAAACATTCAGTACTTC

CDR3 length: 13
D gene: .
V gene: TRBV30
J gene: TRBJ1-2
clone size: .
CDR3 protein: CAWSYSSNYGYTF
CDR3 DNA: TGTGCCTGGAGTTATAGCTCTAACTATGGCTACACCTTC

CDR3 length: 13
D gene: .
V gene: TRBV6-2/TRBV6-3
J gene: TRBJ1-1
clone size: .
CDR3 protein: CASSYSRASEAFF
CDR3 DNA: TGTGCCAGCAGTTACTCGAGGGCTTCTGAAGCTTTCTTT

CDR3 length: 15
D gene: .
V gene: TRBV2
J gene: TRBJ1-5
clone size: .
CDR3 protein: CASSGGIHSNQPQHF
CDR3 DNA: TGTGCCAGCAGTGGAGGGATACATAGCAATCAGCCCCAGCATTTT

CDR3 length: 16
D gene: TRBD2
V gene: TRBV5-1
J gene: TRBJ2-1
clone size: .
CDR3 protein: CASSLLADSSYNEQFF
CDR3 DNA: TGCGCCAGCAGCTTACTAGCGGATAGCTCCTACAATGAGCAGTTCTTC

CDR3 length: 12
D gene: .
V gene: TRBV21-1
J gene: TRBJ2-3
clone size: .
CDR3 protein: CASTWRACTQYF
CDR3 DNA: TGTGCCAGCACGTGGCGGGCTTGTACGCAGTATTTT

CDR3 length: 16
D gene: TRBD1
V gene: TRBV7-2
J gene: TRBJ1-5
clone size: .
CDR3 protein: CASSLALDRWDQPQHF
CDR3 DNA: TGTGCCAGCAGCTTAGCGTTGGACAGGTGGGATCAGCCCCAGCATTTT

CDR3 length: 16
D gene: TRBD2
V gene: TRBV30
J gene: TRBJ2-2
clone size: .
CDR3 protein: CAWRAPGAGGTGELFF
CDR3 DNA: TGTGCCTGGAGGGCCCCGGGGGCGGGAGGGACCGGGGAGCTGTTTTTT

CDR3 length: 13
D gene: .
V gene: TRBV18
J gene: TRBJ1-2
clone size: .
CDR3 protein: CASSPEGNYGYTF
CDR3 DNA: TGTGCCAGCTCACCAGAGGGAAACTATGGCTACACCTTC

CDR3 length: 13
D gene: .
V gene: TRBV27
J gene: TRBJ2-7
clone size: few
CDR3 protein: CASSSTGDYEQYF
CDR3 DNA: TGTGCCAGCAGTAGCACGGGAGACTACGAGCAGTACTTC

CDR3 length: 13
D gene: TRBD1
V gene: TRBV28
J gene: TRBJ1-2
clone size: .
CDR3 protein: CATMTGDYYGYTF
CDR3 DNA: TGTGCCACTATGACAGGGGACTACTATGGCTACACCTTC

CDR3 length: 16
D gene: TRBD1
V gene: TRBV6-5
J gene: TRBJ2-7
clone size: .
CDR3 protein: CASSSPGGTGTYEQYF
CDR3 DNA: TGTGCCAGCAGTTCTCCAGGGGGGACAGGAACCTACGAGCAGTACTTC

CDR3 length: 14
D gene: .
V gene: TRBV6-1
J gene: TRBJ1-1
clone size: .
CDR3 protein: CASSEFRLNTEAFF
CDR3 DNA: TGTGCCAGCAGTGAGTTTCGGTTGAACACTGAAGCTTTCTTT

CDR3 length: 15
D gene: .
V gene: TRBV2
J gene: TRBJ1-2
clone size: .
CDR3 protein: CASSEARGRAYGYTF
CDR3 DNA: TGTGCCAGCAGTGAAGCGCGCGGCAGGGCCTATGGCTACACCTTC

CDR3 length: 15
D gene: .
V gene: TRBV28
J gene: TRBJ2-7
clone size: .
CDR3 protein: CASSLSGRSSYEQYF
CDR3 DNA: TGTGCCAGCAGTTTAAGTGGGAGGTCCTCCTACGAGCAGTACTTC

CDR3 length: 13
D gene: .
V gene: TRBV19
J gene: TRBJ2-1
clone size: .
CDR3 protein: CASSNTGYNEQFF
CDR3 DNA: TGTGCCAGTAGCAACACAGGGTACAATGAGCAGTTCTTC

CDR3 length: 15
D gene: TRBD1
V gene: TRBV5-1
J gene: TRBJ2-3
clone size: .
CDR3 protein: CASSLRQGATDTQYF
CDR3 DNA: TGCGCCAGCAGCCTGCGACAGGGGGCAACAGATACGCAGTATTTT

CDR3 length: 16
D gene: .
V gene: TRBV19
J gene: TRBJ2-2
clone size: .
CDR3 protein: CASTPKWAGNTGELFF
CDR3 DNA: TGTGCCAGTACCCCAAAGTGGGCGGGTAATACCGGGGAGCTGTTTTTT

CDR3 length: 15
D gene: TRBD1
V gene: TRBV5-4
J gene: TRBJ1-3
clone size: .
CDR3 protein: CASSLPTGAGNTIYF
CDR3 DNA: TGTGCCAGCAGCCTCCCGACAGGGGCTGGAAACACCATATATTTT

CDR3 length: 16
D gene: .
V gene: TRBV5-1
J gene: TRBJ2-1
clone size: .
CDR3 protein: CASSFVVPGLRGEQFF
CDR3 DNA: TGCGCCAGCAGCTTCGTCGTCCCGGGCCTAAGGGGTGAGCAGTTCTTC

CDR3 length: 14
D gene: TRBD2
V gene: TRBV5-4
J gene: TRBJ2-7
clone size: .
CDR3 protein: CASSLAGGNHEQYF
CDR3 DNA: TGTGCCAGCAGCTTGGCCGGGGGGAACCACGAGCAGTACTTC

CDR3 length: 15
D gene: .
V gene: TRBV7-2
J gene: TRBJ1-1
clone size: .
CDR3 protein: CASSLTGGGGTEAFF
CDR3 DNA: TGTGCCAGCAGCCTAACCGGTGGGGGGGGGACTGAAGCTTTCTTT

CDR3 length: 15
D gene: TRBD2
V gene: TRBV5-1
J gene: TRBJ2-1
clone size: .
CDR3 protein: CASSHTGTSHNEQFF
CDR3 DNA: TGCGCCAGCAGCCACACCGGGACTAGCCACAATGAGCAGTTCTTC

CDR3 length: 14
D gene: TRBD2
V gene: TRBV2
J gene: TRBJ2-1
clone size: .
CDR3 protein: CASRGLAVHNEQFF
CDR3 DNA: TGTGCCAGCAGAGGACTAGCGGTTCACAATGAGCAGTTCTTC

CDR3 length: 12
D gene: .
V gene: TRBV5-8
J gene: TRBJ2-7
clone size: .
CDR3 protein: CASSFRAYEQYF
CDR3 DNA: TGTGCCAGCAGCTTCAGGGCCTACGAGCAGTACTTC

CDR3 length: 14
D gene: .
V gene: TRBV7-9
J gene: TRBJ2-7
clone size: .
CDR3 protein: CASSSTGHTYEQYF
CDR3 DNA: TGTGCCAGCAGCTCCACAGGGCATACCTACGAGCAGTACTTC

CDR3 length: 15
D gene: TRBD2
V gene: TRBV30
J gene: TRBJ2-3
clone size: .
CDR3 protein: CAWRTAGGSTDTQYF
CDR3 DNA: TGTGCCTGGAGGACAGCGGGAGGGAGCACAGATACGCAGTATTTT

CDR3 length: 16
D gene: .
V gene: TRBV6-6
J gene: TRBJ1-1
clone size: .
CDR3 protein: CASSFNFRIMNTEAFF
CDR3 DNA: TGTGCCAGCAGTTTCAATTTCAGGATTATGAACACTGAAGCTTTCTTT

CDR3 length: 13
D gene: TRBD2
V gene: TRBV7-2
J gene: TRBJ2-5
clone size: .
CDR3 protein: CASSYGREETQYF
CDR3 DNA: TGTGCCAGCAGCTACGGGAGGGAAGAGACCCAGTACTTC

CDR3 length: 16
D gene: TRBD1
V gene: TRBV28
J gene: TRBJ1-3
clone size: .
CDR3 protein: CASSPQDRDAGNTIYF
CDR3 DNA: TGTGCCAGCAGTCCACAGGACAGGGATGCTGGAAACACCATATATTTT

CDR3 length: 14
D gene: TRBD1
V gene: TRBV19
J gene: TRBJ2-7
clone size: .
CDR3 protein: CASSQDRITGEQYF
CDR3 DNA: TGTGCCAGTAGTCAGGACAGGATTACAGGCGAGCAGTACTTC

CDR3 length: 18
D gene: .
V gene: TRBV4-2
J gene: TRBJ1-1
clone size: .
CDR3 protein: CASSPRGLGNVSYTEAFF
CDR3 DNA: TGTGCCAGCAGCCCCCGAGGGTTGGGGAATGTGAGTTACACTGAAGCTTTCTTT

CDR3 length: 12
D gene: TRBD1
V gene: TRBV6-6
J gene: TRBJ1-1
clone size: few
CDR3 protein: CASSQDRGEAFF
CDR3 DNA: TGTGCCAGCAGTCAGGACAGGGGGGAAGCTTTCTTT

CDR3 length: 15
D gene: TRBD1
V gene: TRBV2
J gene: TRBJ1-6
clone size: .
CDR3 protein: CASRATGAGNSPLHF
CDR3 DNA: TGTGCCAGCAGGGCGACAGGGGCGGGTAATTCACCCCTCCACTTT

CDR3 length: 13
D gene: .
V gene: TRBV5-1
J gene: TRBJ1-2
clone size: .
CDR3 protein: CASSLQGLYGYTF
CDR3 DNA: TGCGCCAGCAGCTTGCAGGGGCTCTATGGCTACACCTTC

CDR3 length: 15
D gene: TRBD1
V gene: TRBV4-1
J gene: TRBJ2-2
clone size: .
CDR3 protein: CASSWGQGNTGELFF
CDR3 DNA: TGCGCCAGCAGCTGGGGACAGGGGAACACCGGGGAGCTGTTTTTT

CDR3 length: 14
D gene: TRBD2
V gene: TRBV10-3
J gene: TRBJ2-2
clone size: .
CDR3 protein: CAISGTSGAGELFF
CDR3 DNA: TGTGCCATTTCCGGGACTAGCGGGGCCGGGGAGCTGTTTTTT

CDR3 length: 12
D gene: .
V gene: TRBV30
J gene: TRBJ1-5
clone size: once
CDR3 protein: CAWNSNNQPQHF
CDR3 DNA: TGTGCCTGGAATTCTAACAATCAGCCCCAGCATTTT